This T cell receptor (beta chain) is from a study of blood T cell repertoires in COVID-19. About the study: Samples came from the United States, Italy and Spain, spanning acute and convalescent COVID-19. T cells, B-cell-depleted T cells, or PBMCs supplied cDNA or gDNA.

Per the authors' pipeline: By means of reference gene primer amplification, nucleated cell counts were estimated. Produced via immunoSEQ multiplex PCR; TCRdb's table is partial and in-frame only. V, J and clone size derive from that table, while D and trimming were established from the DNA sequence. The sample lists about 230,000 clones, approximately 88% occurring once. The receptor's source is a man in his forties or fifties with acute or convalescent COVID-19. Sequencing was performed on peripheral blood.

The CDR3 DNA reads TGTGCCACCCTAAGGGAGGGGCAACGAGGCTACACCTTC. Amino acid sequence: CATLREGQRGYTF. The chain links TRBV10-3 to TRBJ1-2; possibly TRBD1 for D (5 bases). Germline V gene data show CDR1 as ENHRY and CDR2 as SYGVKD. The CDR3 sequence is 13 residues long. Trimming pared 10 bases from V and 8 bases from J, leaving 20 bases between.